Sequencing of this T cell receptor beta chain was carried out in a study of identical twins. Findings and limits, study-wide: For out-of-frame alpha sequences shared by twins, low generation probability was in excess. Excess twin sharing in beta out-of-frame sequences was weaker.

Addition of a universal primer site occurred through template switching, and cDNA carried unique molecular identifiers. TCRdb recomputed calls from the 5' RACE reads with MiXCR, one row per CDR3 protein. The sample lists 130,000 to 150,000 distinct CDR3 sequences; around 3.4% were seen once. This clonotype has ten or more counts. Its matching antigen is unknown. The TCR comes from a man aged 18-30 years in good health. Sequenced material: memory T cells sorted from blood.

The CDR3 sequence is CSALAGETFDPYEQYF. The CDR3, as DNA: TGCAGTGCGTTAGCGGGAGAGACCTTCGACCCTTATGAGCAGTACTTC. The V call is TRBV20-1, the J call TRBJ2-7; 9 positions match TRBD2. Germline loops: CDR1 DFQATT, CDR2 SNEGSKA (reference sequence). CDR3 size: 16 residues. V shed 6 bases, J shed 7 bases, and the junction held 19 bases outside the gene matches.